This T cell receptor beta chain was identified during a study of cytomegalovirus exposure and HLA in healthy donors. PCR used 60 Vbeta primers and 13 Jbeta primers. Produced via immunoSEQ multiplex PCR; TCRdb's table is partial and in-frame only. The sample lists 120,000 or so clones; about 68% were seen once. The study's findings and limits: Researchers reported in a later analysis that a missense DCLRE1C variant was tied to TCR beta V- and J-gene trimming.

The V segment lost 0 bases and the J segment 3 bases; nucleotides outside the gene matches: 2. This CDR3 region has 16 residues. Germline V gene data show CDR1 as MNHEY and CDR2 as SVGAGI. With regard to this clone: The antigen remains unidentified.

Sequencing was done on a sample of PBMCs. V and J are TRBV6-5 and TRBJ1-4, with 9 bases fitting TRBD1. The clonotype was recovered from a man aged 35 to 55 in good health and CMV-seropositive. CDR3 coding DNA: TGTGCCAGCAGTTACTCTGGGACAGGGTCTAATGAAAAACTGTTTTTT. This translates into CASSYSGTGSNEKLFF.